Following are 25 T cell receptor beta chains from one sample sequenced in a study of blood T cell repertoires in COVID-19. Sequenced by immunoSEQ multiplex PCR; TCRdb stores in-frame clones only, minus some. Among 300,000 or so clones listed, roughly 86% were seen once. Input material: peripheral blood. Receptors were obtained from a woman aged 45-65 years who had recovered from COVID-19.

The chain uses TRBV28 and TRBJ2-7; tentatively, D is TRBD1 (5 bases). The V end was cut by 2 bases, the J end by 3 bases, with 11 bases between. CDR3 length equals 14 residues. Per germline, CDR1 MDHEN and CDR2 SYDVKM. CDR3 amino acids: CASSLIQGYYEQYF. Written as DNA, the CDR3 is TGTGCCAGCAGTTTAATCCAGGGCTACTACGAGCAGTACTTC.

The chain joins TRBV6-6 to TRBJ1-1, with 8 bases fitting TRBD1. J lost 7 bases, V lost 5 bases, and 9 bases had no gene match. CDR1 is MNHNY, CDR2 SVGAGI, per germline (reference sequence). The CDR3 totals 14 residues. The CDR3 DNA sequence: TGTGCCAGCAGTCAGACAGGGGAGGGCGTTGAAGCTTTCTTT. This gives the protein CASSQTGEGVEAFF.

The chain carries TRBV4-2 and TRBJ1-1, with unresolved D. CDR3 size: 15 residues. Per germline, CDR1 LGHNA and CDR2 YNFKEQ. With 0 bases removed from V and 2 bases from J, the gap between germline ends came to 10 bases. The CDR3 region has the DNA TGTGCCAGCAGCCAAGATGAGGCGACCAACACTGAAGCTTTCTTT. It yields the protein CASSQDEATNTEAFF.

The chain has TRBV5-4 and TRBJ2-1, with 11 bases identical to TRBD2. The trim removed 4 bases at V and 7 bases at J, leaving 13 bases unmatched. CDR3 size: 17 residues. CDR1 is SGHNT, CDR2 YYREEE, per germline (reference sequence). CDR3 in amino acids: CASSPQLSGGAKNEQFF. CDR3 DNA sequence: TGTGCCAGCAGCCCACAACTTAGCGGGGGGGCCAAGAATGAGCAGTTCTTC.

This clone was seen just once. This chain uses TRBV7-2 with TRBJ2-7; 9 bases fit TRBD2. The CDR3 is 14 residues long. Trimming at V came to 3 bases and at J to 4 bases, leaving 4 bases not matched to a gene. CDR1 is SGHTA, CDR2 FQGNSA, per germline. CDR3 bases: TGTGCCAGCAGCTTGCGCGGGAGGGAGTACGAGCAGTACTTC. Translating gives CASSLRGREYEQYF. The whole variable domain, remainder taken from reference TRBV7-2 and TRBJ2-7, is GAGVSQSPSNKVTEKGKDVELRCDPISGHTALYWYRQSLGQGLEFLIYFQGNSAPDKSGLPSDRFSAERTGGSVSTLTIQRTQQEDSAVYLCASSLRGREYEQYFGPGTRLTVT.

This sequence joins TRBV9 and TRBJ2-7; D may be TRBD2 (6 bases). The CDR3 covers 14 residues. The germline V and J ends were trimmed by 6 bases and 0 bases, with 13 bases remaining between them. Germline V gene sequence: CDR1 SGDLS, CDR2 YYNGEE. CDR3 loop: CASNAGGVSYEQYF. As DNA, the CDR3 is TGTGCCAGCAACGCAGGAGGGGTCTCCTACGAGCAGTACTTC.

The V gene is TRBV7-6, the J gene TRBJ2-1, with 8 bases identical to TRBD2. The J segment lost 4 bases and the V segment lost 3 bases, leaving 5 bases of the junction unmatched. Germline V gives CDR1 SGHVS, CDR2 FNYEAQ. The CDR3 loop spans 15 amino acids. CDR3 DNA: TGTGCCAGCAGCTTCAGCGGGAGTTCGTACAATGAGCAGTTCTTC. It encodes CASSFSGSSYNEQFF.

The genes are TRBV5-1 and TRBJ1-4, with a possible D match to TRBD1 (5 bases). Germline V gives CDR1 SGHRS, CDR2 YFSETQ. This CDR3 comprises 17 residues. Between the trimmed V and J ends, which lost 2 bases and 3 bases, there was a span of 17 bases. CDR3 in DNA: TGCGCCAGCAGCTTACCGGGACTTTCTGGGGCTAATGAAAAACTGTTTTTT. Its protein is CASSLPGLSGANEKLFF.

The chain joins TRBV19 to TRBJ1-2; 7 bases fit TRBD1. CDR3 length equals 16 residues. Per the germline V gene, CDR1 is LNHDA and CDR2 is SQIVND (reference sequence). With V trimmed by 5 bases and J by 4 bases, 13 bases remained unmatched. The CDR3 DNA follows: TGTGCCAGTAGTCGAAGCAAAGGACAGGACACCTATGGCTACACCTTC. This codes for CASSRSKGQDTYGYTF.

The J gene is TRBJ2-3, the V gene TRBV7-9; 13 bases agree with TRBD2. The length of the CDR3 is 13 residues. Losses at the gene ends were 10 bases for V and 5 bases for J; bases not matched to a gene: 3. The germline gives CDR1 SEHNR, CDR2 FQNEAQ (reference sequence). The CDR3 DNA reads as TGTGCCACGGGACTAGCGGGGCAAGATACGCAGTATTTT. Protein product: CATGLAGQDTQYF.

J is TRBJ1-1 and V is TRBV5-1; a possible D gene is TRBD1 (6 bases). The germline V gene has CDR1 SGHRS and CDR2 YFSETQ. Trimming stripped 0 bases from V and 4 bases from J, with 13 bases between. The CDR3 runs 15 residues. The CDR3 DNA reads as TGCGCCAGCAGCTTGGGGGGCACACAGGGCACTGAAGCTTTCTTT. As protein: CASSLGGTQGTEAFF.

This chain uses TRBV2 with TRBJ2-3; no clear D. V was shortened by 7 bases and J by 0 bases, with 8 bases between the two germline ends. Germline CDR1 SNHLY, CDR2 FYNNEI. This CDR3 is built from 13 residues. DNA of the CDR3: TGTGCCAGCATGTTAGTTAGCACAGATACGCAGTATTTT. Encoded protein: CASMLVSTDTQYF.

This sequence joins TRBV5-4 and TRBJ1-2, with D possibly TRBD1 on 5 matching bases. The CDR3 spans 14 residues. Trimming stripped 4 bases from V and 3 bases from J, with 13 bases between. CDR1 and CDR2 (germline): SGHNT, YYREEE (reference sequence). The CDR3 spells CASSPSRGDYGYTF. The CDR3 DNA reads TGTGCCAGCAGCCCATCGCGGGGGGACTATGGCTACACCTTC.

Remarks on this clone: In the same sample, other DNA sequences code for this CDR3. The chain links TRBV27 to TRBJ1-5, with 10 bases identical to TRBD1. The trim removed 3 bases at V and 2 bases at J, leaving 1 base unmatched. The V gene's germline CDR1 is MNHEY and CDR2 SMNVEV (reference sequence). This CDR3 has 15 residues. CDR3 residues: CASSFGTGGNQPQHF. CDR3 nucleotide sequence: TGTGCCAGCAGTTTTGGGACAGGGGGCAATCAGCCCCAGCATTTT.

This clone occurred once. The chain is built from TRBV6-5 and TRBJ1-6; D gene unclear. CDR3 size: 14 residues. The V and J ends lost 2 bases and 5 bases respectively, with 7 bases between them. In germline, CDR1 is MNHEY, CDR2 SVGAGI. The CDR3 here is CASSYPEDNSPLHF. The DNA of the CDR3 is TGTGCCAGCAGTTACCCCGAGGATAATTCACCCCTCCACTTT.

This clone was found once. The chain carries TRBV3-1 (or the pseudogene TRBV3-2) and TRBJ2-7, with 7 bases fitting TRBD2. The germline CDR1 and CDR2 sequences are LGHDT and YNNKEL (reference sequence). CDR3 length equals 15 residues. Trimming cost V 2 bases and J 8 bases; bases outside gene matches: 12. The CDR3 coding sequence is TGTGCCAGCAGCCAAATCATCGTAGCGGGTACGAAGCAGTACTTC. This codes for CASSQIIVAGTKQYF.

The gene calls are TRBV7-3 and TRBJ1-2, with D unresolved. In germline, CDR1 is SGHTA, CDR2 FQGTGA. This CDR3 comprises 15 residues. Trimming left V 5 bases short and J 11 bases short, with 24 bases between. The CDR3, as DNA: TGTGCCAGCAGCCCATCGTCGGGGAATAAAGAAAGTTACACCTTC. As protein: CASSPSSGNKESYTF. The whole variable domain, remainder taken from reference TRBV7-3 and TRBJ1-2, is GAGVSQTPSNKVTEKGKYVELRCDPISGHTALYWYRQSLGQGPEFLIYFQGTGAADDSGLPNDRFFAVRPEGSVSTLKIQRTERGDSAVYLCASSPSSGNKESYTFGSGTRLTVV.

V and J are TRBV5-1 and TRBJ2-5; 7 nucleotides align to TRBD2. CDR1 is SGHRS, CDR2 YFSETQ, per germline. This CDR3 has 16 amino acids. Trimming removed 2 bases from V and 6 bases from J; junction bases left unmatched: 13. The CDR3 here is CASSLQMGLAEQTQYF. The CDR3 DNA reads TGCGCCAGCAGCTTACAGATGGGGCTAGCGGAACAGACCCAGTACTTC.

The CDR3 DNA is TGTGCCAGTAGTTTCGTCGGGGAGACCCAGTACTTC. This sequence encodes CASSFVGETQYF. The chain carries TRBV19 and TRBJ2-5, with D unresolved. CDR1 and CDR2 (germline): LNHDA, SQIVND (reference sequence). V lost 5 bases to trimming and J lost 5 bases, with 9 bases between them. This CDR3 region has 12 residues.

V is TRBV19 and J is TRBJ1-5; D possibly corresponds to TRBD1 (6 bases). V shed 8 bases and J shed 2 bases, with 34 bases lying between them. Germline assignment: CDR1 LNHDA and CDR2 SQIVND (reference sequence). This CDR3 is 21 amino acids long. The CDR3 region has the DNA TGTGCCAGTCGTCAAAAAATACTACAGGGTGTCAGAGTGTTCGGCAATCAGCCCCAGCATTTT. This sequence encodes CASRQKILQGVRVFGNQPQHF.

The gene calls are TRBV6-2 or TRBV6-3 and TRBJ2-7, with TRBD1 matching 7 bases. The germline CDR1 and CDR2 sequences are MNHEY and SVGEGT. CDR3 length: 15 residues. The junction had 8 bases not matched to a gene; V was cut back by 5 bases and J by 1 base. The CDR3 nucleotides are TGTGCCAGCAGTCTTACTTACAGGGGATCCTACGAGCAGTACTTC. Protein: CASSLTYRGSYEQYF.

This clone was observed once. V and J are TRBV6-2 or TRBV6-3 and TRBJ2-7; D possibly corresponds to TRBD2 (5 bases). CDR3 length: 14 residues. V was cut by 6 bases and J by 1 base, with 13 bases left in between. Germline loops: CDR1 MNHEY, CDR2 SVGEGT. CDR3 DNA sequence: TGTGCCAGCAGCCCACTAGACCATTCCTACGAGCAGTACTTC. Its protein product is CASSPLDHSYEQYF.

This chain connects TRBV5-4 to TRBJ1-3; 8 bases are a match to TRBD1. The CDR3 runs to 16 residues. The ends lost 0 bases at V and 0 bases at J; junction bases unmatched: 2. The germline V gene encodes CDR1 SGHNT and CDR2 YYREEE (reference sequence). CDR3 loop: CASSLGQGRSGNTIYF. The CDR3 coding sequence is TGTGCCAGCAGCTTGGGACAGGGGCGCTCTGGAAACACCATATATTTT.

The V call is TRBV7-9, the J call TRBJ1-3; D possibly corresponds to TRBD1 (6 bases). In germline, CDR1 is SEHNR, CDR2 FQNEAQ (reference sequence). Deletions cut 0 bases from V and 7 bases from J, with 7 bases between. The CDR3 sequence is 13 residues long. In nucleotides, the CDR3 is TGTGCCAGCAGCTTAGCGCAGGGGAACACCATATATTTT. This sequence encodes CASSLAQGNTIYF.

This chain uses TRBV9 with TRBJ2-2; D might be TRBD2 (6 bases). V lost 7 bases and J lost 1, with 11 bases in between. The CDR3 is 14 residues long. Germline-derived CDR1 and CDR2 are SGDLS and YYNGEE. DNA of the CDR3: TGTGCCAGCCAGGAGGAGGGGAACACCGGGGAGCTGTTTTTT. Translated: CASQEEGNTGELFF. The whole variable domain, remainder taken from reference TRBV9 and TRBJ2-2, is DSGVTQTPKHLITATGQRVTLRCSPRSGDLSVYWYQQSLDQGLQFLIQYYNGEERAKGNILERFSAQQFPDLHSELNLSSLELGDSALYFCASQEEGNTGELFFGEGSRLTVL.